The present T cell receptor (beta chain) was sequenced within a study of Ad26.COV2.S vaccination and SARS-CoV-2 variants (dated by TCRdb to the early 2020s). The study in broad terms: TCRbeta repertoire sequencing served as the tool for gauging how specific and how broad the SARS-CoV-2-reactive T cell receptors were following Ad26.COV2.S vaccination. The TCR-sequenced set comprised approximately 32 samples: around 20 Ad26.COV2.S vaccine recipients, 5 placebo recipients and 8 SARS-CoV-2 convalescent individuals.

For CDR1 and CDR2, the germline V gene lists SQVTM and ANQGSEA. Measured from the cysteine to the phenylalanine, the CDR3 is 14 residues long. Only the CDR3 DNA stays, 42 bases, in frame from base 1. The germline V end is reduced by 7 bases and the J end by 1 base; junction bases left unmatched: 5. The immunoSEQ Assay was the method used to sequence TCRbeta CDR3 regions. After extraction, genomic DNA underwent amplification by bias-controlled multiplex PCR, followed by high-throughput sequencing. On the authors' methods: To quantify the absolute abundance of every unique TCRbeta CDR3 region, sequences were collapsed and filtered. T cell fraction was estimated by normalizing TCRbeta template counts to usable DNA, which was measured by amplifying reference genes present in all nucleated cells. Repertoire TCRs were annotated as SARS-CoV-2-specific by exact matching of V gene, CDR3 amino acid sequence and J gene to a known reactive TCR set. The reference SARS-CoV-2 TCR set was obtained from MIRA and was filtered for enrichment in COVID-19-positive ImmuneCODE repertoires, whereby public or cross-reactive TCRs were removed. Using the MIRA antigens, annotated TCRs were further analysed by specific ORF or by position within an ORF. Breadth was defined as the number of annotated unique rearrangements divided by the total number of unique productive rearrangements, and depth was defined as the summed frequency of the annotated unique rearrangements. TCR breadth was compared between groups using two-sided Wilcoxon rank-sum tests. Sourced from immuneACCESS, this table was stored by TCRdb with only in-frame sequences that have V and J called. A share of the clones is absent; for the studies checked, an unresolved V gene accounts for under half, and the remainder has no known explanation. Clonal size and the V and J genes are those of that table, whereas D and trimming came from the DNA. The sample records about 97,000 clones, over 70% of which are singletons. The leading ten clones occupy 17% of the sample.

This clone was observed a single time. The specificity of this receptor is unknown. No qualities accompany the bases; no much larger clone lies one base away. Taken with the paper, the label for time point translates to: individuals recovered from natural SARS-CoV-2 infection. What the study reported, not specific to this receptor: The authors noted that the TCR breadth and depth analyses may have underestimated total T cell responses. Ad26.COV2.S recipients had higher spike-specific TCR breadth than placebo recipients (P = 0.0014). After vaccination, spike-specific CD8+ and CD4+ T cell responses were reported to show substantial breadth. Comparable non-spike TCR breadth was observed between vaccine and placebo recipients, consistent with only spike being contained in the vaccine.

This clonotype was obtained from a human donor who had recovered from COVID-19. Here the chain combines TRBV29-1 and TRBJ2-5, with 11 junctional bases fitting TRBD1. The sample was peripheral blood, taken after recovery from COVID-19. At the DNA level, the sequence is TGCAGCGGGAAGGACAGGGGGCGCCAAGAGACCCAGTACTTC. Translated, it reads CSGKDRGRQETQYF.